Included here is one T cell receptor beta chain sequence, with context. Trimming cost V 5 bases and J 5 bases, with 16 bases left between them. The CDR3 contains 16 residues. The germline V gene has CDR1 MGHRA and CDR2 YSYEKL. Produced via immunoSEQ multiplex PCR; TCRdb's table is partial and in-frame only. The table has around 78,000 clones, approximately 88% seen once. This entry belongs to a study of blood T cell repertoires in COVID-19. The sequenced sample was peripheral blood. The TCR was taken from a human donor in a cohort sampled during active COVID-19. The chain employs TRBV4-1 and TRBJ1-6; D is undetermined. CDR3 in amino acids: CASSYRIGWDNSPLHF. The CDR3 region has the DNA TGCGCCAGCAGCTACAGAATTGGGTGGGATAATTCACCCCTCCACTTT.